This T cell receptor beta chain was recorded in a study of long-term antiretroviral therapy in people with HIV. Study-wide context: The earliest specimens came about a decade ahead of the 2015 immediate-ART recommendation. Study-wide results and limits: Older ART regimens may have been in use when blood was drawn between about 2004 and 2017. Diversity increased after ART yet remained lower than in transplant donor controls.

This CDR3 comprises 15 residues. Per the germline V gene, CDR1 is KGHSH and CDR2 is LQKENI. V lost 2 bases, J lost 6 bases, and 4 bases stayed unmatched. Roughly 1-11 million cryopreserved PBMC were held in samples before DNA extraction. Comments on this clone: As yet, its antigen is unknown.

The immunoSEQ assay was v3.0, run at survey level. Profiling relied on immunoSEQ multiplex PCR, and the TCRdb table lists in-frame clones only, not all of them. The sample has 25,000 to 30,000 clones, around 82% seen once. The TCR sequence derives from a man aged 40-50 years with HIV. The input for sequencing was unsorted PBMCs, taken 3 years after starting antiretroviral therapy. The chain is built from TRBV18 and TRBJ1-6; 7 nucleotides line up with TRBD1. DNA for the CDR3: TGTGCCAGCTCACCAAACAGGGGATTTAATTCACCCCTCCACTTT. Amino acid sequence: CASSPNRGFNSPLHF.